This is a list of T cell receptor beta chains from one sample in a study of regulatory T cells in long-lasting Graves disease. TCRdb redid the calling of the multiplex PCR reads with MiXCR, one entry per CDR3 protein. Seen here are a few hundred thousand distinct CDR3 sequences, around 17% observed once, and the top ten hold around 20%. This sample comprised peripheral blood mononuclear cells (PBMCs), obtained at new diagnosis, from a patient treated with antithyroid drugs. Source of these receptors: a female donor with Graves disease. Each CDR3 is given with its conserved first and last residue. The order of the fields is clone size, V gene, D gene, J gene, CDR3 protein, CDR3 DNA. D genes are given only for firm matches. The size field is filled for only some rows; it gives once, few, many or a size class.

>many|TRBV12-3/TRBV12-4|NA|TRBJ2-1
CASKQSSGNTYNEQFF
TGTGCCAGCAAACAAAGCAGCGGTAACACCTACAATGAGCAGTTCTTC
>many|TRBV20-1|TRBD2|TRBJ2-1
CSASPGLAGRAYNEQFF
TGCAGTGCTTCTCCGGGACTAGCGGGAAGAGCCTACAATGAGCAGTTCTTC
>many|TRBV19|NA|TRBJ1-6
CASSLQTANSPLHF
TGTGCCAGTAGCCTTCAGACCGCTAATTCACCCCTCCACTTT
>many|TRBV2|NA|TRBJ1-2
CASSDDTGPYGYTF
TGTGCCAGCAGTGACGACACCGGTCCCTATGGCTACACCTTC
>NA|TRBV19|NA|TRBJ1-1
CASSQDIGNTEAFF
TGTGCCAGTAGTCAAGACATAGGGAACACTGAAGCTTTCTTT
>few|TRBV30|TRBD1|TRBJ1-1
CACPGQGEAFF
TGTGCCTGTCCAGGACAGGGCGAAGCTTTCTTT
>many|TRBV20-1|NA|TRBJ1-5
CSASKGVGSNQPQHF
TGCAGTGCTAGTAAGGGTGTGGGTAGCAATCAGCCCCAGCATTTT
>many|TRBV20-1|NA|TRBJ1-4
CSARGGHWNEKLFF
TGCAGTGCTAGAGGGGGACACTGGAATGAAAAACTGTTTTTT
>many|TRBV19|NA|TRBJ2-7
CASSGTTGEQYF
TGTGCCAGTAGTGGTACTACAGGCGAGCAGTACTTC
>NA|TRBV20-1|TRBD2|TRBJ2-1
CSARAPLGGRYNEQFF
TGCAGTGCTAGAGCTCCATTGGGCGGGAGGTACAATGAGCAGTTCTTC
>NA|TRBV27|NA|TRBJ2-3
CASSFRTSSTDTQYF
TGTGCCAGCAGTTTTAGGACATCCAGCACAGATACGCAGTATTTT
>NA|TRBV6-5|TRBD1|TRBJ1-1
CASSYLGQGLGVAFF
TGTGCCAGCAGTTATTTGGGACAGGGGCTGGGTGTAGCTTTCTTT
>few|TRBV6-2/TRBV6-3|NA|TRBJ2-1
CASTPGYNEQFF
TGTGCCAGCACTCCGGGCTACAATGAGCAGTTCTTC
>many|TRBV18|NA|TRBJ2-7
CASSPRLGTSYEQYF
TGTGCCAGCTCACCACGGCTAGGCACCTCCTACGAGCAGTACTTC
>many|TRBV28|NA|TRBJ1-2
CASSLWVDGSNYGYTF
TGTGCCAGCAGTTTATGGGTGGACGGTTCTAACTATGGCTACACCTTC
>many|TRBV3-1|TRBD1|TRBJ1-5
CASSQATGGTPQHF
TGTGCCAGCAGCCAAGCGACAGGGGGAACGCCCCAGCATTTT